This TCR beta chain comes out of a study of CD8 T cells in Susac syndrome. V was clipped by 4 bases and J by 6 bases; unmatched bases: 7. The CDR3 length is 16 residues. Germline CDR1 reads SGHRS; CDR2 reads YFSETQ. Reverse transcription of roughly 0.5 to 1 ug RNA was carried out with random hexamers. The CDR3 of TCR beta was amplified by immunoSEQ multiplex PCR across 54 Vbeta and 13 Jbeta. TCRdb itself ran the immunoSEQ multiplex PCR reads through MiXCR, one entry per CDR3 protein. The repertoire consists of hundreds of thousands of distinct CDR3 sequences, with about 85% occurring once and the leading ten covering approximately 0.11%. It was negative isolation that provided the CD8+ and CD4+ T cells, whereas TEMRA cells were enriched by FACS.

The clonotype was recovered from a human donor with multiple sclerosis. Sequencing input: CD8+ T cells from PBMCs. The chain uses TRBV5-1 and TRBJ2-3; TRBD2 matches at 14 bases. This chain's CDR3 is CASSGGLAGAGDTQYF. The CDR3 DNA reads TGCGCCAGCAGCGGGGGACTAGCGGGAGCAGGGGATACGCAGTATTTT.